This T cell receptor beta chain was recovered during a study of cytomegalovirus exposure and HLA in healthy donors (dated by TCRdb to 2015 to 2018). For the wider study: According to an earlier analysis of 587 of the donors, 150 million to 200 million T cells yielded roughly 100 million unique TCR beta sequences and less than 300 Gb of sequence data. An early release that covered some 640 HLA-typed donors contained about 300 gigabases of sequencing data and tens of millions of unique TCR sequences. The genetic ancestry cluster associated with self-reported Caucasian donors included about 84% of the roughly 410 genotyped donors. The study aimed to test whether cataloging public T cell receptors could reveal signatures of past pathogen exposure. Using immunosequencing, the study profiled T cell repertoires from around 670 subjects and related those repertoires to cytomegalovirus serostatus. In addition to the first cohort of roughly 700 subjects, a separate validation cohort of 120 different subjects was used. To predict cytomegalovirus infection status, the study combined high-throughput TCR immunosequencing, statistical association of individual TCRs with disease status, and machine learning. A later analysis re-examined previously published TCR beta repertoires from just over 650 donors and added high-resolution HLA genotyping to investigate patterns of TCR occurrence. Rather than drawing on any new phenotypic data, the later analysis identified candidate immune exposures from TCR beta sequences and the way those sequences occurred across donors. In an earlier analysis of over 550 of the donors, high-throughput TCR beta sequencing was used to judge whether each TCR beta V gene segment behaved as functional or pseudogenic. Donor age, sex, ethnicity and CMV serostatus were collected together with the repertoire data. Genome-wide SNP genotypes for about 55% of the roughly 670 donors were used in a later genetic analysis, which treated that subset as a discovery cohort. Every discovery cohort repertoire had been produced on one sequencing platform. HLA typing covered class I and class II loci at four-digit resolution. The number of typed donors differed by locus: about 629-630 for A, B, C, DRB1 and DQB1; 522 for DQA1; over 600 for DPA1; and around 470 for DPB1. A handful of DR-DQ haplotypes were handled as single units for association and clustering because linkage in the cohort was strong. On average, around 230,000 unique TCR beta nucleotide sequences were sequenced per donor among 398 genotyped donors of the cohort, with approximately 18% of those sequences being non-productive.

This clone was seen a single time. What antigen it recognizes has not been identified. No much larger clonotype is one base removed from it; base qualities were not supplied. The V and J ends are trimmed by 2 bases and 4 bases, leaving 12 bases between them. Its CDR3 holds 15 amino acids, cysteine through phenylalanine. Only the CDR3 region is kept as DNA, spanning 45 bases read in frame from base 1. From a lookup of the germline V gene, CDR1 and CDR2 are MNHEY and SVGAGI. The cohort was made up of approximately 670 healthy bone marrow donors. Cohort members were all nominally healthy when sampled, although unrecorded immune exposures were likely present. The donor tested CMV seropositive, placing the donor among the 250 to 300 seropositive members of the cohort. A peripheral blood sample was provided by each donor, and peripheral blood mononuclear cells were used for TCR beta sequencing. Genomic DNA extraction from the blood cell samples was performed with the Qiagen DNeasy Blood Extraction Kit.

Library preparation was by the immunoSEQ multiplex PCR assay. A mixture of 60 forward primers for TCR Vbeta segments and 13 reverse primers for TCR Jbeta segments was used in the multiplex PCR. Amplification of the CDR3 region of rearranged TCR beta genes was performed with a multiplex PCR assay on genomic DNA. The Illumina HiSeq System was used to sequence the amplified TCR beta libraries as 87-base-pair reads. The paper's processing steps were these. Across the 700 or so repertoires, a later analysis counted tens of millions of unique TCR beta chains, approximately 10 million of which were shared by at least two donors. To remove PCR and sequencing errors, raw reads were error-corrected and collapsed into unique sequences using a nearest-neighbor algorithm that merged closely related sequences. To assign V, D and J gene segments, CDR3 sequences were aligned to IMGT reference sequences. For a sequence to be retained, a match of at least six nucleotides was required to both a V gene segment and a J gene segment. Rearrangements were called productive when the CDR3 lacked stop codons and stayed in frame with V and J; all others were non-productive. Following IMGT convention, CDR3 was defined as the stretch from the second conserved V-encoded cysteine up to the conserved J-encoded phenylalanine. In an earlier analysis of roughly 580 of the donors, sequences lacking an unambiguous match to a single V gene segment were excluded. In an earlier analysis of approximately 550 of the donors, V segments were called functional above 56.7% productive rearrangements and were called segregating when the between-donor standard deviation exceeded 5%. A statistical classification framework was developed to diagnose cytomegalovirus status using the catalog of TCR beta chain sequences. V and J gene assignment, in a later analysis, came from comparing TCR nucleotide sequences with IMGT/GENE-DB human TR gene sequences. The TCRdist pipeline was used in a later analysis to assign CDR3 sequences and most-parsimonious VDJ recombination scenarios. In a later analysis, each TCR beta chain was defined by its CDR3 amino acid sequence together with its V-gene family, and reads without a unique V-gene family were excluded. In a later analysis, 450 to 600 highly shared, low-generation-probability nucleotide sequences were removed to address suspected cross-contamination and a sequencing artifact. A later analysis calculated a clonal expansion index for each public chain from normalized within-repertoire ranks of inferred template counts. In a later analysis, generation probabilities were computed using a VDJ recombination model fitted to out-of-frame rearrangements, and the results were checked against IGoR. Hypergeometric tests were used in a later analysis to score TCR-TCR, TCR-HLA and TCR-CMV co-occurrence, with a repertoire-size bias correction applied to the TCR pairs. To estimate false discovery rates, a later analysis permuted the HLA or CMV assignments 20 times. In a later analysis, co-occurring TCRs were grouped using DBSCAN, with TCRdist sequence similarity added in when clustering inside HLA-allele-positive subsets. Co-occurrence clustering excluded repertoires with fewer than 30,000 or more than 120,000 public chains, plus five with anomalous nucleotide sharing. The table was pulled from immuneACCESS by TCRdb, which kept in-frame rearrangements only. Such tables lose some clones; where checked, under half of the loss comes from unresolved V genes, and the rest has no known cause. V and J calls and clone size follow that table, whereas D and trimming were derived from the DNA. In all, the sample holds over 150,000 clones, and 75% to 85% of those were seen once. Clones ranked in the top ten supply approximately 1.5% of the sample.

The research as a whole found: In a later genetic analysis, fewer N-insertions in productive TCRs were reported among donors in an Asian-associated ancestry cluster than the roughly 700-donor mean. The presence/absence analyses assumed that sequencing depth was roughly uniform across donors, and that assumption may not be true. Some IMGT-functional V segments, including TRBV6-2 and TRBV6-3, could not be told apart with the 87-base-pair reads, so those segments were excluded. According to the authors, the approach could potentially be generalized to other disease states and immunological phenotypes. In a later genetic analysis, a missense DCLRE1C variant was associated with V-gene and J-gene trimming of TCR beta chains, and the association was replicated in an independent cohort. Most CMV-associated TCR beta chains appeared to be HLA-restricted in a later analysis, and the HLA associations seemed to be driven largely by CMV exposure. A later analysis found that HLA-associated TCR beta chains were more clonally expanded and had lower generation probabilities than equally common non-associated chains. The earlier analysis of some 560 of the donors excluded approximately 17 rarely observed V segments, including chromosome 9 orphons, because counts were too low. In a later analysis, TCR association rates were found to vary across HLA loci, with the most associated TCRs seen for DRB1 alleles and the fewest for HLA-C alleles. In vitro tests confirmed that a few of the cytomegalovirus-associated TCR beta chains recognize cytomegalovirus antigens. For the cohort, immune exposure information was limited to CMV serostatus. The sequencing pipeline was judged likely to have produced a cluster of highly shared sequence variants as a technical artifact. A later analysis reported that several top co-occurrence clusters appeared linked to parvovirus B19, influenza, CMV and Epstein-Barr virus. Because HLA typing was missing for some donors at each locus, association tests included only the typed subset. Linkage disequilibrium might explain the correlated functional status among segregating V segments, but an unknown experimental factor could not be excluded. Only TCR beta chains were sequenced in this cohort, and the absence of alpha or paired-chain data limited detectable features. When HLA alleles, especially DR and DQ, strongly co-occurred, TCR associations were difficult to assign to individual alleles. Specific HLA alleles were associated with 15,000 to 20,000 TCR beta sequences at a false discovery rate of 0.05 in a later analysis. In an earlier analysis of approximately 600 of the donors, most TCR beta V segments were observed in productive rearrangements about 87% or about 30% of the time, broadly matching IMGT annotations. The study listed 164 TCR beta chains as associated with cytomegalovirus. A further reported finding was that TCR beta sequences accurately predicted the HLA-A and HLA-B alleles for most subjects in the first cohort. Across donors, most TCR sequences were observed very rarely, whereas some public TCRs were present in many individuals. The classifier was reported to diagnose cytomegalovirus status with high specificity and sensitivity in both the original cohort and the validation cohort.

The clonotype originates from a woman aged 25 to 39 in good health and CMV-seropositive. The chain was built from TRBV6-5 and TRBJ1-5; the D gene is perhaps TRBD1, from 5 matching bases. Specimen: PBMCs. The CDR3 corresponds to CASSYAREGNQPQHF. The DNA sequence is TGTGCCAGCAGTTACGCCCGGGAGGGGAATCAGCCCCAGCATTTT.